The 13 T cell receptor beta chains below come from one sample, sequenced in a study of somatic mutations in cytotoxic T cells in rheumatoid arthritis. Produced via immunoSEQ multiplex PCR; TCRdb's table is partial and in-frame only. The sample lists 7,000 or so clones, roughly 87% occurring once. Input material: CD8+ T cells sorted from blood. The source of these receptors is a man in his forties with rheumatoid arthritis.

The chain uses TRBV29-1 and TRBJ2-3; TRBD2 agrees at 10 bases. There are 16 residues in the CDR3. V gave up 5 bases and J gave up 4 bases; unmatched junction bases: 12. CDR1 and CDR2 from the germline V gene are SQVTM and ANQGSEA. CDR3 DNA sequence: TGCAGCGTTCCTGGGTTAGCGGGGGGACCCGCAGATACGCAGTATTTT. Its translation is CSVPGLAGGPADTQYF.

This clone was found a few times. At one end, the junction sequence differs from germline, possibly due to a read error. The genes are TRBV10-3 and TRBJ1-2; the D is unclear. The CDR3 extends over 10 amino acids. Germline V gives CDR1 ENHRY, CDR2 SYGVKD. CDR3 in amino acids: CAISEGEFLF. CDR3 in DNA: TGTGCCATCAGTGAGGGAGAGTTCCTGTTC.

The chain couples TRBV4-1 to TRBJ1-2, with 7 bases matching TRBD1. Trimming removed 3 bases from V and 7 bases from J; junction bases left unmatched: 11. The CDR3 is 15 residues long. CDR1 and CDR2 (germline): MGHRA, YSYEKL. CDR3 sequence: CASSQHRTGKGGYTF. The CDR3 coding sequence is TGCGCCAGCAGCCAGCATCGGACAGGCAAAGGTGGCTACACCTTC.

The gene calls are TRBV7-3 and TRBJ2-1; tentative D call: TRBD2 (6 bases). Germline V gene lookup returns CDR1 SGHTA and CDR2 FQGTGA. The ends were cut back, 4 bases at V and 0 bases at J, with 13 bases in the middle. The length of the CDR3 is 16 residues. The CDR3 loop is CASSYTGDHSYNEQFF. For the CDR3, the DNA is TGTGCCAGCAGCTACACGGGGGACCACTCCTACAATGAGCAGTTCTTC.

Only a few counts were recorded for this clone. The chain uses TRBV5-1 and TRBJ2-7, with D perhaps TRBD2 (5 bases). The CDR3 length is 14 residues. V was shortened by 0 bases and J by 5 bases, with 12 bases between the two germline ends. Looked up from germline, CDR1 is SGHRS and CDR2 is YFSETQ. CDR3 protein: CASSLADGMHEQYF. The DNA of the CDR3 is TGCGCCAGCAGCTTGGCAGACGGGATGCACGAGCAGTACTTC.

The rearrangement uses TRBV27 and TRBJ2-1; 7 bases agree with TRBD1. Germline values: CDR1 MNHEY, CDR2 SMNVEV (reference sequence). Trimming at V came to 5 bases and at J to 7 bases, leaving 5 bases not matched to a gene. The CDR3 spans 13 residues. The CDR3 protein is CASSLDRVNEQFF. The CDR3 DNA sequence: TGTGCCAGCAGTCTTGACAGGGTGAATGAGCAGTTCTTC.

J is TRBJ2-7 and V is TRBV6-1, with a tentative D call TRBD2 (6 bases). The germline V gene has CDR1 MNHNS and CDR2 SASEGT. Deletions cut 10 bases from V and 4 bases from J, with 20 bases between. This CDR3 is built from 14 residues. Here the CDR3 DNA reads TGTGCCACCCTTCAAGCCCCCGGGACTTACGAGCAGTACGTC. It translates to CATLQAPGTYEQYV.

In its sample, this clone was seen once. The rearrangement links TRBV27 to TRBJ2-5, with 8 nucleotides matching TRBD2. Germline-derived CDR1 and CDR2 are MNHEY and SMNVEV (reference sequence). Trimming removed 8 bases from V and 2 bases from J; junction bases left unmatched: 10. This CDR3 is 15 amino acids long. The CDR3 loop reads CASGESGGPQETQYF. The CDR3, as DNA: TGTGCCAGCGGGGAGAGCGGGGGACCACAAGAGACCCAGTACTTC.

This clone appeared a single time. The chain carries TRBV7-6 and TRBJ1-2; 8 nucleotides agree with TRBD1. The junction had 4 bases not matched to a gene; V was cut back by 1 base and J by 0 bases. In germline, CDR1 is SGHVS, CDR2 FNYEAQ. The CDR3 is 16 residues long. The CDR3 region has the DNA TGTGCCAGCAGCTTAGAGGGACAGGCATCTAACTATGGCTACACCTTC. Translated: CASSLEGQASNYGYTF.

The chain is built from TRBV2 and TRBJ2-7, with 7 positions matching TRBD1. The germline V gene has CDR1 SNHLY and CDR2 FYNNEI. Unmatched junction bases numbered 6, after V lost 4 bases and J lost 0 bases. The CDR3 covers 15 residues. CDR3 DNA: TGTGCCAGCAGTGGCCAGGGGGTCGGCTCCTACGAGCAGTACTTC. Its translation: CASSGQGVGSYEQYF.

This chain connects TRBV28 to TRBJ2-3, with 10 bases identical to TRBD2. After removal of 2 bases from V and 3 bases from J, the junction contained 14 bases not matched to a gene. The CDR3 covers 19 residues. Germline assignment: CDR1 MDHEN and CDR2 SYDVKM. The CDR3 sequence: CASSLPPLRLAGATDTQYF. DNA for the CDR3: TGTGCCAGCAGTTTACCCCCTCTTCGGCTAGCGGGGGCGACAGATACGCAGTATTTT.

This clone was seen a few times. This sequence joins TRBV19 and TRBJ2-1; 7 bases line up with TRBD1. V gave up 5 bases and J gave up 6 bases; unmatched junction bases: 4. This CDR3 is 13 amino acids long. Germline values: CDR1 LNHDA, CDR2 SQIVND (reference sequence). The CDR3 DNA follows: TGTGCCAGTAGTGCCGGGACAGTCAATGAGCAGTTCTTC. Its protein is CASSAGTVNEQFF.

This chain links TRBV28 with TRBJ2-5, with 13 bases lining up with TRBD2. CDR3 length: 16 amino acids. The J segment lost 3 bases and the V segment lost 1 base, leaving 2 bases of the junction unmatched. Germline CDR1 and CDR2: MDHEN and SYDVKM. CDR3 amino acids: CASSLFTSGGEETQYF. For the CDR3, the DNA is TGTGCCAGCAGTTTATTCACTAGCGGGGGGGAAGAGACCCAGTACTTC.